A single sample is the source of the 5 T cell receptor beta chains below, sequenced in a study of T cells in Graves' hyperthyroidism and ophthalmopathy. Amplification yielded TCR beta CDR3 regions, with RNA transcripts as the source. HTBI primers were employed in a first-round RT-PCR of the TCR CDR3. Using its own MiXCR run on the multiplex PCR reads, TCRdb lists one record per CDR3 protein. Among under 800,000 distinct CDR3 sequences listed, less than 15% were seen once. The sample comprised blood. These receptors all stem from a woman between 18 and 29 years old with Graves' hyperthyroidism.

CDR3 sequence: CASSLSGQGPQETQYF. The CDR3 DNA sequence: TGTGCCAGCAGCTTGTCGGGACAGGGGCCGCAAGAGACCCAGTACTTC. This chain joins TRBV7-6 and TRBJ2-5, with 10 nucleotides matching TRBD1. The germline V gene has CDR1 SGHVS and CDR2 FNYEAQ. This CDR3 is built from 16 residues. J lost 2 bases, V lost 3 bases, and 6 bases had no gene match.

This clonotype was counted at least ten times. The chain has TRBV2 and TRBJ1-5; 7 nucleotides match TRBD1. The CDR3 spans 14 residues. CDR1 SNHLY and CDR2 FYNNEI come from the germline V gene. The V gene end was trimmed by 1 base and the J gene end by 7 bases; junction bases not matched to a gene: 4. DNA for the CDR3: TGTGCCAGCAGTGAAGGGGGCAGGGGGCAGCCCCAGCATTTT. It encodes CASSEGGRGQPQHF.

This clonotype occurred a few times. This chain connects TRBV4-1 to TRBJ2-3; D is ambiguous. This CDR3 has 17 residues. Trimming pared 1 base from V and 2 bases from J, leaving 16 bases between. Germline lookup yields CDR1 MGHRA and CDR2 YSYEKL. The CDR3 coding sequence is TGCGCCAGCAGCCAAGGATCCTCGAAGAGATTCACAGATACGCAGTATTTT. Its protein product is CASSQGSSKRFTDTQYF.

With regard to this clonotype: A much larger clonotype is one base distant, so this may be a read error. CDR3 residues: CASSEDGQGVYNEQLF. The CDR3 nucleotides read TGTGCCAGCAGTGAAGACGGACAGGGGGTCTACAATGAGCAGCTCTTC. V and J are TRBV6-1 and TRBJ2-1, with 10 bases lining up with TRBD1. CDR3 length equals 16 residues. Germline values: CDR1 MNHNS, CDR2 SASEGT.

This clonotype has at least ten counts. The V and J genes are TRBV6-1 and TRBJ1-1; 7 bases map to TRBD1. Per germline, CDR1 MNHNS and CDR2 SASEGT. V was pared by 8 bases and J by 4 bases, with 13 bases of the junction left unmatched. The CDR3 runs to 15 residues. The CDR3 protein is CASQPTGAEGTEAFF. CDR3 sequence (DNA): TGTGCCAGCCAGCCCACAGGGGCGGAGGGCACTGAAGCTTTCTTT.